The clone carrying this TCR beta chain was picked up many times. Its antigen is not known. This specimen belongs to a study of T cells in Graves' hyperthyroidism and ophthalmopathy. Study-level findings and limits: Appearing also in blood were most of the thyroid clonotypes expanded above 0.001. In validation, the model predicted ophthalmopathy. These predictions came a median about 6 months before onset.

This CDR3 is 17 amino acids long. The junction had 10 bases not matched to a gene; V was cut back by 5 bases and J by 0 bases. CDR1 and CDR2 (germline): KGHSH, LQKENI. Graves' hyperthyroidism qualified as stable when ophthalmopathy did not progress within 18 months. Clinical symptoms, serum thyroxine and TRAb, thyroid ultrasound and orbital computed tomography were used for the diagnoses. Amplification yielded TCR beta CDR3 regions, with RNA transcripts as the source. The HTBI primer set was used in a first-round RT-PCR of the TCR CDR3. TCRdb used MiXCR to reprocess the multiplex PCR reads, holding one entry per CDR3 protein. The sample consists of 600,000 to 900,000 distinct CDR3 sequences, about a sixth of them appearing once.

The specimen was blood. This receptor was taken from a young man with Graves' hyperthyroidism. The chain couples TRBV18 to TRBJ2-3; 8 bases fit TRBD2. CDR3 coding DNA: TGTGCCAGCTCATCATCTTACTCTAGCGGGAGCACAGATACGCAGTATTTT. Residues: CASSSSYSSGSTDTQYF.